These 25 T cell receptor beta chains originate from one sample sequenced in a study of blood T cell repertoires in COVID-19. Some clones are missing from TCRdb's copy, which holds only in-frame ones; the method was immunoSEQ multiplex PCR. The sample carries 450,000 or so clones, approximately 90% recorded once. The sequencing input was peripheral blood. The receptors shown here come from a woman in her 40s with COVID-19, enrolled during active disease.

This chain uses TRBV14 with TRBJ1-1; the match to TRBD1 covers 9 bases. The J segment lost 7 bases and the V segment lost 2 bases, leaving 2 bases of the junction unmatched. The CDR3 is made up of 13 amino acids. Germline V CDR1 and CDR2: SGHDN, FVKESK. The CDR3 nucleotides are TGTGCCAGCAGCCAAACAGGGGGCAGTGAAGCTTTCTTT. Translation gives CASSQTGGSEAFF.

The V and J genes are TRBV19 and TRBJ2-1; possibly TRBD2 for D (5 bases). Trimming removed 2 bases at V and 5 bases at J, with 13 bases between. From germline, CDR1 is LNHDA and CDR2 SQIVND (reference sequence). CDR3 length equals 15 residues. The CDR3 bases are TGTGCCAGTAGTATACTTGTGGGAGCGGACAATGAGCAGTTCTTC. This codes for CASSILVGADNEQFF.

The rearrangement joins TRBV7-3 to TRBJ2-2; a weak D match, TRBD2 (6 bases). Between the trimmed V and J ends, which lost 1 base and 1 base, there was a span of 16 bases. The CDR3 runs to 18 residues. The germline V gene encodes CDR1 SGHTA and CDR2 FQGTGA. CDR3 in DNA: TGTGCCAGCAGCTTAAGGGGTCTAGCTAGCGAGAACACCGGGGAGCTGTTTTTT. Amino acids: CASSLRGLASENTGELFF.

The chain uses TRBV27 and TRBJ1-6; 7 bases are shared with TRBD1. CDR3 size: 14 residues. CDR1 is MNHEY, CDR2 SMNVEV, per germline (reference sequence). The trim removed 8 bases at V and 5 bases at J, leaving 6 bases unmatched. CDR3 region: CASHTGVNNSPLHF. DNA of the CDR3: TGTGCCAGCCATACAGGGGTAAATAATTCACCCCTCCACTTT.

The rearrangement uses TRBV9 and TRBJ2-2; D is perhaps TRBD1 (6 bases). CDR1 is SGDLS, CDR2 YYNGEE, per germline. The length of the CDR3 is 15 residues. Trimming removed 0 bases at V and 3 bases at J, with 9 bases between. CDR3 sequence reads: CASSVGTAHTGELFF. The DNA for the CDR3 is TGTGCCAGCAGCGTAGGGACAGCACACACCGGGGAGCTGTTTTTT.

This sequence joins TRBV18 and TRBJ1-1; 9 bases match TRBD1. Germline loops: CDR1 KGHSH, CDR2 LQKENI. J was trimmed by 6 bases and V by 0 bases; bases with no gene match: 8. This CDR3 spans 16 amino acids. The DNA for the CDR3 is TGTGCCAGCTCACCACCGTCTAGACAGGGGGGACCTGAAGCTTTCTTT. Its translation: CASSPPSRQGGPEAFF.

This rearrangement joins TRBV6-6 to TRBJ1-2; maybe TRBD1 (5 bases). Trimming shortened V by 5 bases and J by 6 bases, and 13 bases separated the two germline ends. The CDR3 is 13 amino acids. The germline CDR1 and CDR2 sequences are MNHNY and SVGAGI (reference sequence). The CDR3 region has the DNA TGTGCCAGCAGTACCCACGGGGGAAATGGCTACACCTTC. Its protein product is CASSTHGGNGYTF.

The chain links TRBV28 to TRBJ1-4, with 7 bases identical to TRBD1. CDR1 and CDR2 from the germline V gene are MDHEN and SYDVKM. There are 16 residues in the CDR3. Unmatched junction bases numbered 12, after V lost 5 bases and J lost 6 bases. As DNA, the CDR3 is TGTGCCAGCAGTACTAGGACAGGCCGAAAAGATGAAAAACTGTTTTTT. Translation gives CASSTRTGRKDEKLFF.

The J gene is TRBJ1-5, the V gene TRBV7-2; the D is unclear. The CDR3 runs 15 residues. The germline CDR1 and CDR2 sequences are SGHTA and FQGNSA. V was shortened by 1 base and J by 3 bases, with 10 bases between the two germline ends. The CDR3 reads CASSLGGVFNQPQHF. CDR3 coding DNA: TGTGCCAGCAGCTTAGGTGGAGTATTCAATCAGCCCCAGCATTTT.

The chain is built from TRBV7-9 and TRBJ1-2, with D uncertain. Germline loops: CDR1 SEHNR, CDR2 FQNEAQ (reference sequence). V was trimmed by 5 bases and J by 4 bases, leaving 14 bases between them. The CDR3 sequence is 14 residues long. CDR3 protein: CASSVEAYAYGYTF. The CDR3 DNA is TGTGCCAGCAGCGTGGAAGCGTACGCCTATGGCTACACCTTC. Full variable domain (rest looked up from reference TRBV7-9 and TRBJ1-2): DTGVSQNPRHKITKRGQNVTFRCDPISEHNRLYWYRQTLGQGPEFLTYFQNEAQLEKSRLLSDRFSAERPKGSFSTLEIQRTEQGDSAMYLCASSVEAYAYGYTFGSGTRLTVV.

This clone has just a few counts. The chain employs TRBV5-6 and TRBJ1-2, with 12 nucleotides matching TRBD1. This CDR3 spans 17 amino acids. Germline V gene lookup returns CDR1 SGHDT and CDR2 YYEEEE. With 4 bases clipped from V and 2 bases from J, the junction kept 9 bases outside the gene matches. CDR3 nucleotides: TGTGCCAGCAGCATCCGGGACAGGGGGCAGCGGAACTATGGCTACACCTTC. Its protein product is CASSIRDRGQRNYGYTF.

The chain combines TRBV29-1 with TRBJ1-2; 9 bases are shared with TRBD1. The CDR3 extends over 13 amino acids. Germline values: CDR1 SQVTM, CDR2 ANQGSEA. This CDR3 is CSGAATGGYGYTF. The CDR3 DNA reads TGCAGTGGAGCGGCGACAGGGGGGTATGGCTACACCTTC.

The V gene is TRBV28, the J gene TRBJ1-2; 7 bases are a match to TRBD1. The germline V gene encodes CDR1 MDHEN and CDR2 SYDVKM. This CDR3 has 15 amino acids. After removal of 5 bases from V and 4 bases from J, the junction contained 10 bases not matched to a gene. The CDR3: CASSPHTPGGYGYTF. The DNA of the CDR3 is TGTGCCAGCAGTCCACACACCCCAGGGGGCTATGGCTACACCTTC.

The V call is TRBV28, the J call TRBJ1-2, with 10 positions matching TRBD1. Germline CDR1 and CDR2: MDHEN and SYDVKM. The length of the CDR3 is 15 residues. V was clipped by 4 bases and J by 8 bases; unmatched bases: 10. CDR3 in amino acids: CASSSVRQGAGGYTF. CDR3 coding DNA: TGTGCCAGCAGTTCCGTAAGACAGGGGGCGGGCGGCTACACCTTC.

V usage is TRBV7-8 and J usage is TRBJ1-2, with 9 bases aligning to TRBD1. The V and J ends lost 2 bases and 4 bases, in that order; junction bases with no gene match: 5. The CDR3 is 15 amino acids. In germline, CDR1 is SGHVS, CDR2 FQNEAQ. The CDR3 spells CASSLLGQGTYGYTF. The DNA for the CDR3 is TGTGCCAGCAGCTTATTGGGACAGGGAACCTATGGCTACACCTTC. The full variable domain, its missing parts supplied by reference TRBV7-8 and TRBJ1-2, is GAGVSQSPRYKVAKRGQDVALRCDPISGHVSLFWYQQALGQGPEFLTYFQNEAQLDKSGLPSDRFFAERPEGSVSTLKIQRTQQEDSAVYLCASSLLGQGTYGYTFGSGTRLTVV.

The V call is TRBV6-4, the J call TRBJ2-3; TRBD2 aligns across 8 bases. The CDR3 has 15 amino acids. The V segment lost 5 bases and the J segment 5 bases; nucleotides outside the gene matches: 9. Germline V gene data show CDR1 as MRHNA and CDR2 as SNTAGT. This chain's CDR3 is CASSTNSGGIDTQYF. CDR3 nucleotide sequence: TGTGCCAGCAGTACCAATTCGGGGGGGATAGATACGCAGTATTTT.

V gene TRBV12-5 combines with J gene TRBJ2-1, with 10 bases aligning to TRBD1. Trimming took 3 bases from V and 10 from J; bases not matched to a gene: 15. Germline values: CDR1 LGHNT, CDR2 FRNRAP. This CDR3 has 17 residues. The chain's CDR3 is CASGFLNDRGRTPEQFF. The CDR3 DNA reads as TGTGCTAGTGGTTTCCTTAACGACAGGGGGCGGACACCGGAGCAGTTCTTC.

The rearrangement uses TRBV10-3 and TRBJ1-1; D gene uncertain. V lost 0 bases and J lost 2, with 10 bases in between. The germline gives CDR1 ENHRY, CDR2 SYGVKD. CDR3 length: 15 amino acids. The CDR3, as DNA: TGTGCCATCAGTGAGTCGAGACAAGATAACACTGAAGCTTTCTTT. Its translation: CAISESRQDNTEAFF.

The V call is TRBV7-6, the J call TRBJ1-5, with TRBD1 identical over 7 bases. Trimming at V came to 3 bases and at J to 5 bases, leaving 7 bases not matched to a gene. This CDR3 is built from 15 residues. CDR1 is SGHVS and CDR2 is FNYEAQ in the germline V gene. The CDR3: CASSFDDRVYQPQHF. CDR3 in DNA: TGTGCCAGCAGCTTTGACGACAGGGTTTATCAGCCCCAGCATTTT.

This rearrangement joins TRBV10-3 to TRBJ1-5, with TRBD1 matching over 8 bases. The J segment lost 2 bases and the V segment lost 0 bases, leaving 9 bases of the junction unmatched. Germline values: CDR1 ENHRY, CDR2 SYGVKD. The CDR3 runs to 18 residues. CDR3 DNA sequence: TGTGCCATCAGTGAGTCGAATGGCAGGACAGGGCGCAATCAGCCCCAGCATTTT. As protein: CAISESNGRTGRNQPQHF.

The count of this clone is one. This chain uses TRBV4-1 with TRBJ1-2; weak D call: TRBD1 (5 bases). This CDR3 contains 14 residues. CDR1 and CDR2 from the germline V gene are MGHRA and YSYEKL. Trimming removed 2 bases from V and 2 bases from J, with 9 bases in between. CDR3 loop: CASSQTTGNYGYTF. The CDR3 DNA reads as TGCGCCAGCAGCCAAACTACAGGCAACTATGGCTACACCTTC.

The V call is TRBV19, the J call TRBJ2-7, with D maybe TRBD2 (5 bases). The length of the CDR3 is 14 residues. Between the trimmed V and J ends, which lost 5 bases and 4 bases, there was a span of 15 bases. Germline CDR1 LNHDA, CDR2 SQIVND (reference sequence). CDR3 residues: CASSPQGRNYEQYF. For the CDR3, the DNA is TGTGCCAGTAGTCCCCAAGGGAGAAATTACGAGCAGTACTTC.

This chain uses TRBV28 with TRBJ1-5; TRBD1 matches at 8 bases. The CDR3 loop spans 12 amino acids. The junction had 2 bases not matched to a gene; V was cut back by 7 bases and J by 6 bases. CDR1 is MDHEN, CDR2 SYDVKM, per germline. CDR3 residues: CASTGGGQPQHF. In DNA, the CDR3 is TGTGCCAGCACAGGGGGCGGTCAGCCCCAGCATTTT. The whole variable domain, filled in from reference TRBV28 and TRBJ1-5, reads DVKVTQSSRYLVKRTGEKVFLECVQDMDHENMFWYRQDPGLGLRLIYFSYDVKMKEKGDIPEGYSVSREKKERFSLILESASTNQTSMYLCASTGGGQPQHFGDGTRLSIL.

This chain joins TRBV4-3 and TRBJ2-3; TRBD2 might be the D (6 bases). CDR1 LGHNA and CDR2 YSLEER come from the germline V gene. The V end was cut by 4 bases, the J end by 0 bases, with 14 bases between. This CDR3 contains 16 residues. In nucleotides, the CDR3 is TGCGCCAGCAGCCGACTACTCGGGACTAGCACAGATACGCAGTATTTT. Encoded protein: CASSRLLGTSTDTQYF.

This clone was counted once. This chain joins TRBV7-6 and TRBJ2-1, with a tentative D call TRBD2 (5 bases). The CDR3 has 15 amino acids. Germline CDR1 SGHVS, CDR2 FNYEAQ. V was shortened by 1 base and J by 0 bases, with 7 bases between the two germline ends. The CDR3 here is CASSLVAGSYNEQFF. For the CDR3, the DNA is TGTGCCAGCAGCTTAGTGGCGGGCTCCTACAATGAGCAGTTCTTC.